Within the sample, the clone carrying this TCR beta chain is medium-sized (0.01 to 0.1%). The data originate from a study of radiotherapy plus CTLA-4 blockade in lung cancer. Per germline, CDR1 SGHDT and CDR2 YYEEEE. Trimming removed 3 bases at V and 0 bases at J, with 15 bases between. The CDR3 has 16 residues. Sequencing was performed with immunoSEQ multiplex PCR; in TCRdb, only in-frame clones are kept and a portion is missing. The sample holds 50,000 to 60,000 clones; 70% to 85% are singletons and the top ten take roughly 6.7%. This sample comprised peripheral blood, obtained from a patient treated with radiotherapy plus ipilimumab. This receptor was identified in a human donor with non-small cell lung cancer whose response to radiotherapy plus ipilimumab could not be evaluated. V gene TRBV5-6 combines with J gene TRBJ1-1; D unclear. Here the CDR3 reads CASSWGGSSMNTEAFF. The CDR3 DNA sequence: TGTGCCAGCAGCTGGGGAGGGTCATCCATGAACACTGAAGCTTTCTTT.